The rows below give T cell receptor beta chains drawn from one sample of a study of cytomegalovirus exposure and HLA in healthy donors. Sequencing was performed with immunoSEQ multiplex PCR; in TCRdb, only in-frame clones are kept and a portion is missing. The sample shows 130,000 or so clones, approximately 78% of them seen only once. Sequences were obtained from PBMCs. The receptors originated from a middle-aged man in good health and CMV-seronegative. CDR3s include the opening cysteine and the closing phenylalanine or tryptophan. A D gene is named only where the DNA matches it firmly. The listing skips clone size in some rows; elsewhere it reads once, few, many or a size class.

j_call d_call v_call clone_size cdr3_nt cdr3_aa
TRBJ2-3 TRBD1 TRBV10-3 - TGTGCCATCACCATGAGCGGACAGGCCACAGATACGCAGTATTTT CAITMSGQATDTQYF
TRBJ1-2 - TRBV28 - TGTGCCAGCAGTTTGAACCCTGCTGGCAACTATGGCTACACCTTC CASSLNPAGNYGYTF
TRBJ1-1 - TRBV4-2 few TGTGCCAGCAGCCAAGCGGGAGCCACAAACACTGAAGCTTTCTTT CASSQAGATNTEAFF
TRBJ1-1 - TRBV18 - TGTGCCAGCTCACCAATCGCTGAAGCTTTCTTT CASSPIAEAFF
TRBJ1-5 - TRBV4-3 - TGCGCCAGCAGCCCGTTCCTTTCTCAGCCCCAGCATTTT CASSPFLSQPQHF
TRBJ2-7 TRBD2 TRBV7-6 - TGTGCCAGCAGCTTAGGGGCTAGCGGGGGAGGATCCTACGAGCAGTACTTC CASSLGASGGGSYEQYF
TRBJ2-3 TRBD1 TRBV10-1 - TGCGCCAGCAGTGATCCTTCGGGGAGGGACAGGGGCCTAGGCACAGATACGCAGTATTTT CASSDPSGRDRGLGTDTQYF
TRBJ2-3 TRBD2 TRBV5-4 - TGTGCCAGCAGGACAACTAGCGGGGGAGCCACAGATACGCAGTATTTT CASRTTSGGATDTQYF
TRBJ1-4 - TRBV19 - TGTGCCAGTAGTATGTCTCCAACTAATGAAAAACTGTTTTTT CASSMSPTNEKLFF
TRBJ2-1 - TRBV6-5 - TGTGCCACCGCTCGGGGGGCTGCGGGAGCAAATGAGCAGTTCTTC CATARGAAGANEQFF
TRBJ2-7 - TRBV30 - TGTGCCTGGGGAGGGGGAGGGGGCGAGCAGTACTTC CAWGGGGGEQYF
TRBJ2-5 - TRBV19 - TGTGCCAGTAGTATCGCCAGGAACCAAGAGACCCAGTACTTC CASSIARNQETQYF
TRBJ2-5 TRBD2 TRBV28 - TGTGCCAGCAGTACTACTAGCGGGAGGGCCTGGGAGACCCAGTACTTC CASSTTSGRAWETQYF
TRBJ2-3 TRBD2 TRBV4-2 - TGTGCCAGCGGCCACATACTAGCGGGGGGAAACACAGATACGCAGTATTTT CASGHILAGGNTDTQYF
TRBJ1-2 - TRBV11-2 - TGTGCCAGCAGCCCACAGTTAGCTAACTATGGCTACACCTTC CASSPQLANYGYTF
TRBJ1-1 TRBD1 TRBV25-1 - TGTGCCAGCAGTGAAGGACAGGGGTTCACTGAAGCTTTCTTT CASSEGQGFTEAFF
TRBJ2-7 TRBD1 TRBV5-4 many TGTGCCAGCAGCTTCGAACTCCGGGACAGAGCGACCGAGCAGTACTTC CASSFELRDRATEQYF
TRBJ1-3 TRBD1 TRBV18 - TGTGCCAGCTCAAGGGACAGGGCTGGAAACACCATATATTTT CASSRDRAGNTIYF
TRBJ2-1 - TRBV5-4 once TGTGCCAGCAGCCCGAGGTCCGGGGTACCGTTCTTC CASSPRSGVPFF
TRBJ2-3 TRBD2 TRBV7-8 - TGTGCCAGCAGCTCATATTTAGGCGGGAGTGGGGCAGATACGCAGTATTTT CASSSYLGGSGADTQYF
TRBJ2-1 TRBD1 TRBV4-3 - TGCGCCAGCAGCCCGGGGACAGGGCACAACAATGAGCAGTTCTTC CASSPGTGHNNEQFF
TRBJ2-7 - TRBV28 - TGTGCCAGCAGTTATTCCCTCTACGAGCAGTACTTC CASSYSLYEQYF
TRBJ2-1 TRBD1 TRBV18 - TGTGCCAGCTCACCACCGGCGGACAGGTACAATGAGCAGTTCTTC CASSPPADRYNEQFF
TRBJ2-2 TRBD2 TRBV4-2 - TGTGCCAGCAGCCAAGGGGGACTACGCACCGGGGAGCTGTTTTTT CASSQGGLRTGELFF
TRBJ2-3 TRBD1 TRBV5-1 - TGCGCCAGCAGCTGGGGGACAGGGCTGAGCACAGATACGCAGTATTTT CASSWGTGLSTDTQYF
TRBJ2-7 TRBD2 TRBV5-4 once TGTGCCAGCAGCAAATTTCAGACTAGCGGGAGCTACGAGCAGTACTTC CASSKFQTSGSYEQYF
TRBJ2-3 - TRBV7-6 - TGTGCCAGCAGCTTAGATTCCCCCTCAGCGGTCGTTACAGATACGCAGTATTTT CASSLDSPSAVVTDTQYF
TRBJ1-1 - TRBV18 once TGTGCCAGCTCATTTGGACAGAACACTGAAGCTTTCTTT CASSFGQNTEAFF
TRBJ1-2 TRBD1 TRBV9 - TGTGCCAGCAGCGTCGAAGACAGGGGGCGTTGGGATGGCTACACCTTC CASSVEDRGRWDGYTF
TRBJ1-5 - TRBV21-1 few TGTGCCAGCAGCAAAGATGGAGGGCGAGCGGATCAGCCCCAGCATTTT CASSKDGGRADQPQHF
TRBJ2-3 - TRBV11-3 once TGTGCCAGCAGCTTAGGCGGTAGCAGCACAGATACGCAGTATTTT CASSLGGSSTDTQYF
TRBJ1-4 TRBD1 TRBV6-6 - TGTGCCAGCAGTTACCCCCAGGGGGGAAATGAAAAACTGTTTTTT CASSYPQGGNEKLFF
TRBJ2-6 - TRBV7-2 once TGTGCCAGCAGCTCGTCGGGCGGGACTGGGGCCAACGTCCTGACTTTC CASSSSGGTGANVLTF
TRBJ2-1 - TRBV28 - TGTGCCAGCAGGACAGGACAGTCCTACAATGAGCAGTTCTTC CASRTGQSYNEQFF
TRBJ2-1 TRBD2 TRBV2 - TGTGCCACTCTATCGGGACTAGCAGTTGTTGATGAGCAGTTCTTC CATLSGLAVVDEQFF
TRBJ2-7 - TRBV4-3 few TGCGCCAGCAGCCAAGAGCTAAGGGGGGGGTACGAGCAGTACTTC CASSQELRGGYEQYF
TRBJ2-7 - TRBV11-2 - TGTGCCAGCAGCTCTGGGGGGACAGTTATATACGAGCAGTACTTC CASSSGGTVIYEQYF
TRBJ1-1 TRBD1 TRBV6-1 few TGTGCCAGCAGGTACACAGGGGGCGAAGCTTTCTTT CASRYTGGEAFF
TRBJ2-7 - TRBV9 - TGTGCCAGCAGCGTAGTGGGGAGTTCCTACGAGCAGTACTTC CASSVVGSSYEQYF
TRBJ2-7 - TRBV4-2 once TGTGCCAGCAGCCAAGGAGCAGGGGCGAACTACGAGCAGTACTTC CASSQGAGANYEQYF
TRBJ2-7 - TRBV7-9 - TGTGCCAGCAGCTCAACATACAAGACGGACTATGAGCAGTACTTC CASSSTYKTDYEQYF
TRBJ2-1 TRBD2 TRBV7-2 - TGTGCCAGCAGCACTCGCTTCTTGGGACTATCACGGAATGAGCAGTTCTTC CASSTRFLGLSRNEQFF
TRBJ2-3 TRBD2 TRBV6-6 - TGTGCCAGCACCTCGAGGACTAGCGGGAGCACAGATACGCAGTATTTT CASTSRTSGSTDTQYF
TRBJ1-1 - TRBV10-3 - TGTGCCATCAGTGGTCGAGCACCCTTTGAAGCTTTCTTT CAISGRAPFEAFF
TRBJ1-3 - TRBV30 once TGTGCCTGGAGTGTTATCGGTGCAGGAAACACCATATATTTT CAWSVIGAGNTIYF
TRBJ1-1 - TRBV6-5 - TGTGCCAGCAGGACGGGGGGGGCGCGGAGGACTGAAGCTTTCTTT CASRTGGARRTEAFF